This entry lists 10 T cell receptor beta chains sequenced from one sample in a study of T cell responses to AZD1222 COVID-19 vaccine (dated by TCRdb to the early 2020s). The time point label corresponds to: baseline before first vaccination. Library method: the immunoSEQ multiplex PCR assay. What TCRdb holds here is the immuneACCESS table cut down to in-frame rearrangements. Part of the clones is not present; checked against another copy, under half of the missing clones reflect an unresolved V gene, and the others are unexplained. Here the sample has 150,000 to 200,000 clones; more than 80% occur a single time. The leading ten clones occupy about 3% of the sample. The sequences come from peripheral blood, collected on day 0 of AZD1222 vaccination. These receptor sequences come from an adult in good health.

The V and J genes are TRBV6-4 and TRBJ1-2; D remains unclear. With 2 bases removed from V and 2 bases from J, the gap between germline ends came to 3 bases. Germline assignment: CDR1 MRHNA and CDR2 SNTAGT. CDR3 length: 12 residues. CDR3 protein: CASSDGNYGYTF. The CDR3 region has the DNA TGTGCCAGCAGTGACGGGAACTATGGCTACACCTTC.

This chain uses TRBV27 with TRBJ2-7; TRBD2 matches 13 bases. CDR3 length equals 17 residues. Trimming cost V 5 bases and J 6 bases; bases outside gene matches: 13. Germline CDR1 and CDR2: MNHEY and SMNVEV (reference sequence). This CDR3 is CASSPLLGLAGRSEQYF. CDR3 nucleotides: TGTGCCAGCAGTCCCCTACTGGGACTAGCGGGAAGGTCCGAGCAGTACTTC.

This chain connects TRBV6-6 to TRBJ2-5, with D tentatively TRBD2 (5 bases). Germline CDR1 is MNHNY and CDR2 is SVGAGI (reference sequence). V was pared by 8 bases and J by 0 bases, with 13 bases between. The CDR3 loop spans 14 amino acids. The CDR3 protein is CASDAGTHQETQYF. In nucleotides, the CDR3 is TGTGCCAGCGATGCGGGTACGCACCAAGAGACCCAGTACTTC.

This chain links TRBV19 with TRBJ1-5; no definite D call. The germline V and J ends were trimmed by 2 bases and 0 bases, with 5 bases remaining between them. The germline CDR1 and CDR2 sequences are LNHDA and SQIVND (reference sequence). The CDR3 sequence is 14 residues long. CDR3 in DNA: TGTGCCAGTAGTATACAGGATAGCAATCAGCCCCAGCATTTT. This gives the protein CASSIQDSNQPQHF.

This clone was seen a handful of times. The rearrangement uses TRBV18 and TRBJ1-6; D not certain. In germline, CDR1 is KGHSH, CDR2 LQKENI. V was clipped by 1 base and J by 5 bases, with 3 bases between them. CDR3 length: 13 amino acids. As DNA, the CDR3 is TGTGCCAGCTCACCACAGGATAATTCACCCCTCCACTTT. Protein product: CASSPQDNSPLHF.

This sequence joins TRBV7-9 and TRBJ1-1; D unresolved. The CDR3 extends over 16 amino acids. The V gene's germline CDR1 is SEHNR and CDR2 FQNEAQ (reference sequence). The V and J ends lost 7 bases and 3 bases respectively, with 21 bases between them. The CDR3 bases are TGTGCCAGCACCATAAACCCCCTTGTCTTTGACACTGAAGCTTTCTTT. This gives the protein CASTINPLVFDTEAFF.

The rearrangement uses TRBV13 and TRBJ1-1; D uncertain. In germline, CDR1 is PRHDT, CDR2 FYEKMQ (reference sequence). Deletions cut 4 bases from V and 5 bases from J, with 17 bases between. The CDR3 consists of 15 residues. The CDR3 DNA follows: TGTGCCAGCAGCTCCCCTTGGCATATGGCAACTGAAGCTTTCTTT. As protein: CASSSPWHMATEAFF.

This clone came up once. This rearrangement joins TRBV6-5 to TRBJ1-1; tentatively, D is TRBD1 (6 bases). V dropped 4 bases and J dropped 7 bases, with 19 bases sitting between them. The CDR3 covers 15 residues. The germline gives CDR1 MNHEY, CDR2 SVGAGI. In DNA, the CDR3 is TGTGCCAGCAGTTCCACCGGGACACCTTGGGATGAAGCTTTCTTT. Its protein product is CASSSTGTPWDEAFF.

The chain uses TRBV11-2 and TRBJ1-2, with 7 bases matching TRBD1. Looked up from germline, CDR1 is SGHAT and CDR2 is FQNNGV. Germline trimming cut 1 base from V and 4 bases from J; bases unmatched to any gene: 3. This CDR3 comprises 14 residues. Written as DNA, the CDR3 is TGTGCCAGCAGCTTAGTTGGGACAGTCTATGGCTACACCTTC. This encodes CASSLVGTVYGYTF.

The gene calls are TRBV5-4 and TRBJ2-3; 7 bases are shared with TRBD1. The V segment lost 3 bases and the J segment 6 bases; nucleotides outside the gene matches: 13. CDR3 size: 16 residues. CDR1 is SGHNT, CDR2 YYREEE, per germline (reference sequence). CDR3: CASSSIIGTDRDTQYF. DNA of the CDR3: TGTGCCAGCAGCTCCATAATAGGGACAGATAGGGATACGCAGTATTTT.